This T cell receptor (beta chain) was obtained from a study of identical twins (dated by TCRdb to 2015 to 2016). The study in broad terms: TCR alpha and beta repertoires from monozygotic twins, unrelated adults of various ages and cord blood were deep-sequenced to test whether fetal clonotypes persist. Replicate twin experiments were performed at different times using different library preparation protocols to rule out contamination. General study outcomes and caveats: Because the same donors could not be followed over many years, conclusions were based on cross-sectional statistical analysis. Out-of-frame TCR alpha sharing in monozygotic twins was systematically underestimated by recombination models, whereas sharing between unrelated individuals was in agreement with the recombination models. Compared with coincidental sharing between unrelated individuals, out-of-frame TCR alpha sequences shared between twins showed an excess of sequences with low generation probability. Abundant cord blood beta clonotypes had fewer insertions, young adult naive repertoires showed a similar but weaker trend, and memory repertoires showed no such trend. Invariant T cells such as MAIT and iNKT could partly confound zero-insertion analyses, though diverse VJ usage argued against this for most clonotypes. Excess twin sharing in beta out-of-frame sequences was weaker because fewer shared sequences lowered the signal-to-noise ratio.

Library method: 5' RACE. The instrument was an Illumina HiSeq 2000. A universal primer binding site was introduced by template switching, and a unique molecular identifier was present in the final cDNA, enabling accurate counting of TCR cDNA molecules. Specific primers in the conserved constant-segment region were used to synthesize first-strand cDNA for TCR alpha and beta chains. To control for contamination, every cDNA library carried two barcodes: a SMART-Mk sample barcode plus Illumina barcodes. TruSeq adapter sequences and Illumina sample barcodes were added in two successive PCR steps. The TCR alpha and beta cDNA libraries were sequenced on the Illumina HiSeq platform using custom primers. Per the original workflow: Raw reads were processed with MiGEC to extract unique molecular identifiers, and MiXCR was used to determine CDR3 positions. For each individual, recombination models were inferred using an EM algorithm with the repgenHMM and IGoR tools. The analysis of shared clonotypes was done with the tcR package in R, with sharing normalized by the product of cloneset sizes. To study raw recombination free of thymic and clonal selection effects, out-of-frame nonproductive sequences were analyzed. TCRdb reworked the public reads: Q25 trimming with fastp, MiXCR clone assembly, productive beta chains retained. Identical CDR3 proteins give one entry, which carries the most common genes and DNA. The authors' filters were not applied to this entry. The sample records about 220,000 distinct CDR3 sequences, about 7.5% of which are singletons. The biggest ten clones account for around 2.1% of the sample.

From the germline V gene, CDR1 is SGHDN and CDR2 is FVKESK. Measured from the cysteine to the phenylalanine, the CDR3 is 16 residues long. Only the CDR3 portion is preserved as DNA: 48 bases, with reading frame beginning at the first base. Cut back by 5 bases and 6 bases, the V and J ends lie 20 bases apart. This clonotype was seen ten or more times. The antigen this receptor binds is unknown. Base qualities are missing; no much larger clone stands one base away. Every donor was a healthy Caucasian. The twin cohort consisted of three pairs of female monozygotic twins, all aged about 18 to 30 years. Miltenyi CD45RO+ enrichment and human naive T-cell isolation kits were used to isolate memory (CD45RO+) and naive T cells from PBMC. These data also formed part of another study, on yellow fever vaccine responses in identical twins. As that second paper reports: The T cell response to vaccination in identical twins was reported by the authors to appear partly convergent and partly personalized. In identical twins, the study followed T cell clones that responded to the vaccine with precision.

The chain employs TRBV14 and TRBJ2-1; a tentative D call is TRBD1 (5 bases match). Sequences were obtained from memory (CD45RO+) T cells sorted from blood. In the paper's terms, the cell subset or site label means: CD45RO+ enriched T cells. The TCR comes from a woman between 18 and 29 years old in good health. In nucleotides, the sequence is TGTGCCAGCAGCGACCCAGGGCGAACAGGCTTCAATGAGCAGTTCTTC. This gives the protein CASSDPGRTGFNEQFF.